The rows below give T cell receptor beta chains drawn from one sample of a study of human T cells and chemical hapten exposure. MiXCR, run by TCRdb on the RACE reads, gives a single entry per CDR3 protein. This table has 300,000 to 450,000 distinct CDR3 sequences, roughly 4.6% appearing once. Sequenced here: whole blood, sampled in connection with sensitization to the hapten diphenylcyclopropenone (DPC). These receptor sequences come from a woman between 45 and 60 years old with alopecia areata. Some clones in this sample may be carry-over from other donors' samples. Both conserved end residues are part of each CDR3. The D gene is left open where the match is weak. Where a row states a size, it is once, few, many or the class of an expanded clone; other rows omit it.

many	TRBV18	NA	TRBJ2-3	TGTGCCAGCTCACCACTTAACACAGATACGCAGTATTTT	CASSPLNTDTQYF
NA	TRBV7-9	TRBD1	TRBJ1-3	TGTGCCAGCAGTCGACAGGGACGGGAGGGAAACACCATATATTTT	CASSRQGREGNTIYF
many	TRBV5-1	NA	TRBJ2-5	TGCGCCAGCAGCTCGGGTAGCGGAAACCAAGAGACCCAGTACTTC	CASSSGSGNQETQYF
many	TRBV28	TRBD1	TRBJ1-4	TGTGCCAGCAGTAGAGGGACAGCTAATGAAAAACTGTTTTTT	CASSRGTANEKLFF
many	TRBV27	NA	TRBJ1-5	TGTGCCAGCAGTTTAAGTTCAGGGAATCAGCCCCAGCATTTT	CASSLSSGNQPQHF
many	TRBV5-1	NA	TRBJ1-3	TGCGCCAGCAGTGGTTTGGGAGGCTCTGGAAACACCATATATTTT	CASSGLGGSGNTIYF
many	TRBV12-3/TRBV12-4	NA	TRBJ1-6	TGTGCCAGCAGCCAGACCGCCGATAATTCACCCCTCCACTTT	CASSQTADNSPLHF
few	TRBV7-3	TRBD1	TRBJ1-1	TGTGCCAGCAGCGGTACCGGGACAGGGGAAGCTTTCTTT	CASSGTGTGEAFF
many	TRBV7-9	NA	TRBJ1-5	TGTGCCAGCAGCTTAGTGGGACGGCACAATCAGCCCCAGCATTTT	CASSLVGRHNQPQHF
few	TRBV2	NA	TRBJ2-3	TGTGCCAGCAGTGAAGAGTACGGGACCTACCGCCCAGATACGCAGTATTTT	CASSEEYGTYRPDTQYF
many	TRBV7-2	TRBD1	TRBJ1-2	TGTGCCAGCAGCTCGGACAGGGGACCCTATGGCTACACCTTC	CASSSDRGPYGYTF
NA	TRBV6-6	TRBD1	TRBJ1-2	TGTGCCAGCAGTTATTCGAACAGGGGCATTAACTATGGCTACACCTTC	CASSYSNRGINYGYTF
few	TRBV4-3	TRBD1	TRBJ2-7	TGCGCCAGCAGCCAAGATAGGGACAGAGAGCAGTACTTC	CASSQDRDREQYF
NA	TRBV14	NA	TRBJ2-3	TGTGCCAGCAGCCATCGTCCAGGCAGTGCTAGCACAGATACGCAGTATTTT	CASSHRPGSASTDTQYF
NA	TRBV3-1	NA	TRBJ1-3	TGTGCCAGCAGCCAAGGGCAGCCTTACTCTGGAAACACCATATATTTT	CASSQGQPYSGNTIYF
many	TRBV10-3	TRBD1	TRBJ2-7	TGTGCCATCACCGGACAGGGGGCGGACGAGCAGTACTTC	CAITGQGADEQYF
many	TRBV27	TRBD1	TRBJ2-7	TGTGCCAGCAGTGACAACAGGGGGCGCAGATACGAGCAGTACTTC	CASSDNRGRRYEQYF
many	TRBV24-1	TRBD1	TRBJ2-2	TGTGCCACCAGTGATACAGGGGATAACACCGGGGAGCTGTTTTTT	CATSDTGDNTGELFF
NA	TRBV11-2	TRBD2	TRBJ2-7	TGTGCCAGCAGCCCCGGGACGGGGGGGATCGAGCAGTACTTC	CASSPGTGGIEQYF
NA	TRBV7-2	NA	TRBJ2-1	TGTGCCAGCAGCCCATTTCTCGGGGAGTACAATGAGCAGTTCTTC	CASSPFLGEYNEQFF
many	TRBV28	NA	TRBJ2-1	TGTGCCAGCAGTTCCCCTCGACTAGTCGGGGGAGGTAATGAGCAGTTCTTC	CASSSPRLVGGGNEQFF
few	TRBV7-9	TRBD2	TRBJ2-3	TGTGCCAGCAGCTCAGCCCGCGGGGGGGCCTCCGATACGCAGTATTTT	CASSSARGGASDTQYF
few	TRBV19	NA	TRBJ1-2	TGTGCCAGTAGTACCCCTCAGGCTAACTATGGCTACACCTTC	CASSTPQANYGYTF
NA	TRBV20-1	TRBD1	TRBJ1-4	TGCAGTGCTAGAGGACAGGGCCCGGAGGGAGAAAAACTGTTTTTT	CSARGQGPEGEKLFF
many	TRBV6-6	NA	TRBJ1-2	TGTGCCAGCAGTTTGGTAGGGAAGTCGGATGGCTACACCTTC	CASSLVGKSDGYTF
few	TRBV4-1	TRBD1	TRBJ1-5	TGCGCCAGCAGCCACCTCTCGACAGGGAAAGAAAATCAGCCCCAGCATTTT	CASSHLSTGKENQPQHF
NA	TRBV11-3	TRBD2	TRBJ2-5	TGTGCCAGCAGCCCGTGGGCCCGACTAGCGGGGGCCCAAGAGACCCAGTACTTC	CASSPWARLAGAQETQYF
few	TRBV6-5	NA	TRBJ1-6	TGTGCCAGCAGTTCGTCTGACAGGAATAATTCACCCCTCCACTTT	CASSSSDRNNSPLHF
few	TRBV10-3	TRBD1	TRBJ1-5	TGTGCCATCAGTGAGTGGGACAGGAGGCATTTT	CAISEWDRRHF
few	TRBV28	TRBD2	TRBJ2-5	TGTGCCAGCAGTTTTCAGGGGGCAAGAGCGGGAGGGCAGGAGACCCAGTACTTC	CASSFQGARAGGQETQYF
many	TRBV9	NA	TRBJ2-7	TGTGCCAGCAGCGAAGGGGCGAGCTCCTACGAGCAGTACTTC	CASSEGASSYEQYF
many	TRBV12-3/TRBV12-4	NA	TRBJ1-2	TGTGCCAGCAGTCCGACAGGAGCTAGTGGCTACACCTTC	CASSPTGASGYTF
few	TRBV9	TRBD2	TRBJ2-1	TGTGCCAGCAGCGTAGCCGGGACTAGCTTCAATGAGCAGTTCTTC	CASSVAGTSFNEQFF
few	TRBV18	NA	TRBJ2-3	TGTGCCAGCTCACCGCCCGGGTTCGGCACAGATACGCAGTATTTT	CASSPPGFGTDTQYF
many	TRBV20-1	NA	TRBJ1-3	TGCAGTGCTAGCCCCCCGGTCTCTGGAAACACCATATATTTT	CSASPPVSGNTIYF
few	TRBV6-1	TRBD2	TRBJ2-3	TGTGCCAGCAGTTATAGCGGGGGGGCCGATACGCAGTATTTT	CASSYSGGADTQYF
NA	TRBV20-1	TRBD1	TRBJ2-3	TGCAGTGCTATAGACAGGGCTACTAGCACAGATACGCAGTATTTT	CSAIDRATSTDTQYF
NA	TRBV28	TRBD1	TRBJ1-5	TGTGCCAGCAGCGAAATCACAGGGGGTAATCAGCCCCAGCATTTT	CASSEITGGNQPQHF
many	TRBV20-1	NA	TRBJ2-3	TGCAGTGCTATAGAGGACTCGCTAATGGATACGCAGTATTTT	CSAIEDSLMDTQYF
many	TRBV7-2	TRBD2	TRBJ2-2	TGTGCCAGCAGCTTAGGACCTAGCGGGAGCACCGGGGAGCTGTTTTTT	CASSLGPSGSTGELFF
few	TRBV6-2/TRBV6-3	NA	TRBJ2-2	TGTGCCAGCAGCCCCTGGGGGGGGGCTTACACCGGGGAGCTGTTTTTT	CASSPWGGAYTGELFF